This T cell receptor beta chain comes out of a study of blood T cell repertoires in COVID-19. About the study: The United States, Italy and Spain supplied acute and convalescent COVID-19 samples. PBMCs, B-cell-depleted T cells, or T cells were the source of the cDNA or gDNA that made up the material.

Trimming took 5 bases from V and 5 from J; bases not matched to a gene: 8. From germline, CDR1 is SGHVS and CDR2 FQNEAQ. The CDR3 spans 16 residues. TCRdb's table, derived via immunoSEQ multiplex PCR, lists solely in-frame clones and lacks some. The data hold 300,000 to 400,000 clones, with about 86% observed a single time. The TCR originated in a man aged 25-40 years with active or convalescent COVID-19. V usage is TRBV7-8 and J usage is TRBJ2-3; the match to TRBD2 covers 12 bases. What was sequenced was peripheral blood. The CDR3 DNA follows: TGTGCCAGCAGCACCGGGACTAGCGGGTTTCGAGATACGCAGTATTTT. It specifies CASSTGTSGFRDTQYF.